The 12 T cell receptor beta chains below come from one sample, sequenced in a study of CXCR3-negative and CXCR3-positive naive CD8 T cells. The libraries of TRB cDNA were prepared using 5' RACE with UMI labels. No DNA is given; TCRdb re-called the 5' RACE reads and lists each CDR3 protein once. The specimen's table records under 25,000 distinct CDR3 sequences. Sequencing input: memory CD8+ T cells from blood. The receptor set was obtained from a human donor in good health. Some clones in this sample may be carry-over from other donors' samples.

V gene TRBV11-2 combines with J gene TRBJ2-2; TCRdb selects TRBD1, and the lack of DNA leaves this call unchecked. CDR1 is SGHAT and CDR2 is FQNNGV in the germline V gene. The CDR3 has 17 residues. CDR3 amino acids: CASSFAPPGRNTGELFF.

Measured by frequency, this clonotype is medium-sized. CDR3: CASSIGQTDYEQYF. The V gene is TRBV7-9, the J gene TRBJ2-7; TCRdb gives TRBD2 as the D gene, but with no DNA this cannot be confirmed. The CDR3 is 14 amino acids. CDR1 SEHNR and CDR2 FQNEAQ come from the germline V gene (reference sequence).

The rearrangement joins TRBV25-1 to TRBJ2-5; TCRdb picks TRBD1, but there is no DNA to check that call. Germline-derived CDR1 and CDR2 are MGHDK and SYGVNS. The CDR3 consists of 17 residues. The CDR3: CASSEVARDIRQETQYF.

The chain couples TRBV5-1 to TRBJ1-5. The germline gives CDR1 SGHRS, CDR2 YFSETQ. This CDR3 region has 13 residues. CDR3 amino acids: CASSLDSNQPQHF.

The CDR3 reads CASSSRGYEQYF. The V gene is TRBV6-2 or TRBV6-3, the J gene TRBJ2-7. Germline CDR1 MNHEY, CDR2 SVGEGT. The CDR3 length is 12 residues.

V gene TRBV6-2 or TRBV6-3 combines with J gene TRBJ2-7; TCRdb lists TRBD1, though no DNA is available to test this call. The CDR3 runs to 16 residues. From germline, CDR1 is MNHEY and CDR2 SVGEGT. CDR3 protein: CASSYPWDRGYYEQYF.

The chain links TRBV7-9 to TRBJ2-7; TCRdb reports TRBD1, a call that lacks DNA to check it against. Germline V gives CDR1 SEHNR, CDR2 FQNEAQ (reference sequence). This CDR3 has 16 amino acids. CDR3 region: CASSPRTGKLAYEQYF.

CDR3 in amino acids: CASRESGGDSPLHF. The chain joins TRBV6-2 or TRBV6-3 to TRBJ1-6. The CDR3 runs to 14 residues. Germline V gene sequence: CDR1 MNHEY, CDR2 SVGEGT.

The genes are TRBV7-9 and TRBJ2-3; TCRdb outputs TRBD1, but without DNA this stays unchecked. This CDR3 has 14 amino acids. Germline loops: CDR1 SEHNR, CDR2 FQNEAQ (reference sequence). The CDR3 is CASSPRGFPDTQYF. The full variable domain, rest sourced from reference TRBV7-9 and TRBJ2-3, is DTGVSQNPRHKITKRGQNVTFRCDPISEHNRLYWYRQTLGQGPEFLTYFQNEAQLEKSRLLSDRFSAERPKGSFSTLEIQRTEQGDSAMYLCASSPRGFPDTQYFGPGTRLTVL.

CDR3 residues: CASSLRDTFSYEQYF. The V gene is TRBV4-1, the J gene TRBJ2-7; TCRdb lists TRBD1, though no DNA is available to test this call. Germline CDR1 reads MGHRA; CDR2 reads YSYEKL. The CDR3 is 15 amino acids.

This chain connects TRBV20-1 to TRBJ1-1; as DNA is missing, the TRBD1 call by TCRdb cannot be tested. This CDR3 spans 12 amino acids. Germline V lookup: CDR1 DFQATT, CDR2 SNEGSKA (reference sequence). The CDR3 reads CSAIRGDTEAFF.

The chain carries TRBV7-2 and TRBJ2-7. The CDR3 has 13 amino acids. Germline values: CDR1 SGHTA, CDR2 FQGNSA. CDR3 sequence reads: CASSLGVPYEQYF. The whole variable domain, filled in from reference TRBV7-2 and TRBJ2-7, reads GAGVSQSPSNKVTEKGKDVELRCDPISGHTALYWYRQSLGQGLEFLIYFQGNSAPDKSGLPSDRFSAERTGGSVSTLTIQRTQQEDSAVYLCASSLGVPYEQYFGPGTRLTVT.